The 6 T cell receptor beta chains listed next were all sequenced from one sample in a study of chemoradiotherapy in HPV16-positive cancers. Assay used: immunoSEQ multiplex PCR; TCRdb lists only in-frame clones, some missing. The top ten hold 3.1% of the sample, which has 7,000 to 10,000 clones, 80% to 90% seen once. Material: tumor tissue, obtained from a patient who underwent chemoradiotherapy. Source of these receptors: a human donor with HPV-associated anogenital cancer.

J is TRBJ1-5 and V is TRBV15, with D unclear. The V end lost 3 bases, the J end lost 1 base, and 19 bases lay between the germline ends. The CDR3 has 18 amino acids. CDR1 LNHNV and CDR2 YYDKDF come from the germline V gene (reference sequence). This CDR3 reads CATSRYGEGIASNQPQHF. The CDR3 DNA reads TGTGCCACCAGCAGGTATGGGGAGGGAATAGCGAGCAATCAGCCCCAGCATTTT.

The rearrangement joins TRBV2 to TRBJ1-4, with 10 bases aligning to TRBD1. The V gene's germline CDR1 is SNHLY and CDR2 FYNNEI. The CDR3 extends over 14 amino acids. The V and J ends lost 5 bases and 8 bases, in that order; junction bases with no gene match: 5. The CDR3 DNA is TGTGCCAGCAGTAAGGACAGGGGGAACGAAAAACTGTTTTTT. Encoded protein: CASSKDRGNEKLFF. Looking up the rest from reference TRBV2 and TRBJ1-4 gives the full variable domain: EPEVTQTPSHQVTQMGQEVILRCVPISNHLYFYWYRQILGQKVEFLVSFYNNEISEKSEIFDDQFSVERPDGSNFTLKIRSTKLEDSAMYFCASSKDRGNEKLFFGSGTQLSVL.

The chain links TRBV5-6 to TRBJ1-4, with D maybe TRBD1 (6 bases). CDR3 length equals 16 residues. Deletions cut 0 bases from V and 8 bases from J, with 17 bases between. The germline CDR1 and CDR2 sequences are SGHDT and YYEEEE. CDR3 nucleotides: TGTGCCAGCAGCTTGGCGTTCGGCAGGGGCCAGGAAAAACTGTTTTTT. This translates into CASSLAFGRGQEKLFF.

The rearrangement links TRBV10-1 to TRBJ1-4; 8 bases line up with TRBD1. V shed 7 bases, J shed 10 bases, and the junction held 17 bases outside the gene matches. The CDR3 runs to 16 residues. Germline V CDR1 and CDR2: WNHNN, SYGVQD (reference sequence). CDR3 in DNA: TGCGCCAGCACGTCACCACGGACAGGGAGTGTTGGAAAACTGTTTTTT. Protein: CASTSPRTGSVGKLFF.

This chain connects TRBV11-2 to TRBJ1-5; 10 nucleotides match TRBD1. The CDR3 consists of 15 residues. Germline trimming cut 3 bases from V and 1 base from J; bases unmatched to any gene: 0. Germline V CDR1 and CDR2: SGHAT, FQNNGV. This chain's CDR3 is CASSLTGGSNQPQHF. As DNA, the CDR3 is TGTGCCAGCAGCTTGACAGGGGGCAGCAATCAGCCCCAGCATTTT.

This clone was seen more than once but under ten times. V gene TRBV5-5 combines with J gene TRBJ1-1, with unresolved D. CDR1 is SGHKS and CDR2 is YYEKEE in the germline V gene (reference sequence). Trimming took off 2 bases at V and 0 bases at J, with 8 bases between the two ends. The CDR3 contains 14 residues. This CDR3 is CASSLQRMNTEAFF. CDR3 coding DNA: TGTGCCAGCAGCTTACAGCGAATGAACACTGAAGCTTTCTTT.